This note documents a single T cell receptor beta chain sequence. Clones were read by immunoSEQ multiplex PCR, and TCRdb kept only the in-frame ones, dropping some. The data contain 90,000 to 120,000 clones, 80% to 95% of them singletons. The data belong to a study of siplizumab effects on memory and regulatory T cells. Trimming stripped 4 bases from V and 6 bases from J, with 15 bases between. Germline CDR1 SGHKS, CDR2 YYEKEE (reference sequence). CDR3 length equals 14 residues. V gene TRBV5-5 combines with J gene TRBJ2-3, with D hard to call. This clonotype was sampled from a human donor in good health. Some clones in this sample may be carry-over from other donors' samples. The sample consisted of CD4+ T cells sorted from blood. CDR3: CASSLSGYLDTQYF. DNA of the CDR3: TGTGCCAGCAGCCTTAGTGGTTACCTTGATACGCAGTATTTT.